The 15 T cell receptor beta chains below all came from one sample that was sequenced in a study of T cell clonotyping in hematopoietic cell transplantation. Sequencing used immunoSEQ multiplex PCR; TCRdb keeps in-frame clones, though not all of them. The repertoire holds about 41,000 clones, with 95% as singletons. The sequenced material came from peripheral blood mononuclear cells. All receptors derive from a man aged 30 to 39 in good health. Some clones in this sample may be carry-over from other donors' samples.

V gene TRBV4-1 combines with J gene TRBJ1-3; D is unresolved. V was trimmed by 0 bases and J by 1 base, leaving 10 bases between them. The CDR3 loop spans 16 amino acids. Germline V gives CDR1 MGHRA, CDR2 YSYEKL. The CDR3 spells CASSQEGPRSGNTIYF. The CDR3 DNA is TGCGCCAGCAGCCAAGAAGGTCCCCGTTCTGGAAACACCATATATTTT.

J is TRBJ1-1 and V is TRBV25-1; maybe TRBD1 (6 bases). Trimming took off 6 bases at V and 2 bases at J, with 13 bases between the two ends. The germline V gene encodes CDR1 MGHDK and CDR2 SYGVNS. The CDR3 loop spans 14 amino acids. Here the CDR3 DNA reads TGTGCCAGCAGCCGCCGGGGGCCCAACACTGAAGCTTTCTTT. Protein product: CASSRRGPNTEAFF.

CDR3 residues: CASSEGLAGVYNEQFF. In DNA form, the CDR3 reads TGCGCCAGCAGTGAGGGACTAGCGGGAGTCTACAATGAGCAGTTCTTC. The chain carries TRBV10-2 and TRBJ2-1, with TRBD2 identical over 13 bases. The CDR3 extends over 16 amino acids. Germline CDR1 and CDR2: WSHSY and SAAADI. V was pared by 2 bases and J by 3 bases, with 1 base of the junction left unmatched.

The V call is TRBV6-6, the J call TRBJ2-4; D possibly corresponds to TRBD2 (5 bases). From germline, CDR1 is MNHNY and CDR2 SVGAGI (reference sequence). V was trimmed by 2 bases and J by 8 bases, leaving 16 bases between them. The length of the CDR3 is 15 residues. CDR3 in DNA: TGTGCCAGCAGTTACGACGGCGGGTGGGAAGACATTCAGTACTTC. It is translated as CASSYDGGWEDIQYF.

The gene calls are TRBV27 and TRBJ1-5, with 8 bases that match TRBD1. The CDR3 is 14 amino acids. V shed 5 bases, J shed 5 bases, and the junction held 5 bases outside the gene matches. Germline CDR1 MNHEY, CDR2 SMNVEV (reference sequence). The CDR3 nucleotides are TGTGCCAGCAGTGCAGACAGGGGTGATCAGCCCCAGCATTTT. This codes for CASSADRGDQPQHF.

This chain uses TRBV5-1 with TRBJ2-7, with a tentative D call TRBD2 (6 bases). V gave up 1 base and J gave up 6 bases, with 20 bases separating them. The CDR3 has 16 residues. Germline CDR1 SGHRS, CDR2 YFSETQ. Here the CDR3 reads CASSLPREAKVSEQYF. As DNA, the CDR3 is TGCGCCAGCAGCTTGCCCAGGGAGGCCAAAGTCTCCGAGCAGTACTTC.

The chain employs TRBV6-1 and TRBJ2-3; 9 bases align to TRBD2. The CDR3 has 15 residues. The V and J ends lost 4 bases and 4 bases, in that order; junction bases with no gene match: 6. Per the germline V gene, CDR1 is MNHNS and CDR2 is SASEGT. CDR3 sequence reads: CASSVEAGGSDTQYF. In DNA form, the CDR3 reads TGTGCCAGCAGTGTGGAAGCGGGGGGCTCAGATACGCAGTATTTT.

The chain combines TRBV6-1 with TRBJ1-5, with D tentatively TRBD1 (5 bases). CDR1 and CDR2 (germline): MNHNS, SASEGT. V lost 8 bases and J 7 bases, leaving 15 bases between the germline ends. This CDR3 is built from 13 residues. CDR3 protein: CASGIPGRQPQHF. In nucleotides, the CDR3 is TGTGCCAGCGGGATTCCGGGACGGCAGCCCCAGCATTTT.

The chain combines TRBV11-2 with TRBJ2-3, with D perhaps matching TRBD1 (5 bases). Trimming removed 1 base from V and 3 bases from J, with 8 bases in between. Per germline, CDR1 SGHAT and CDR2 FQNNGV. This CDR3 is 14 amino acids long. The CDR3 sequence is CASSLVRGTDTQYF. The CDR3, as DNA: TGTGCCAGCAGCTTAGTAAGGGGTACAGATACGCAGTATTTT.

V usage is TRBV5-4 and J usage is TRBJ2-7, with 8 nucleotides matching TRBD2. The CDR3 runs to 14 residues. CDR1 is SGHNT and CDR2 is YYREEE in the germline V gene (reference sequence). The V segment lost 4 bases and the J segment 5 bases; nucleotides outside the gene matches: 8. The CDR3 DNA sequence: TGTGCCAGCAGCCTTACCGAGCGGGGGAACGAGCAGTACTTC. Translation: CASSLTERGNEQYF.

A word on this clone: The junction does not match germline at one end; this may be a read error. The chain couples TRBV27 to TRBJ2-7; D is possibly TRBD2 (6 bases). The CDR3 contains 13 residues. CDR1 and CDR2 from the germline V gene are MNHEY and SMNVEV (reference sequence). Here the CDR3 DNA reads TGTGCCAGCACTCAACCGGGAGTCCCCTTGTCTTTTTTC. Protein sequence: CASTQPGVPLSFF.

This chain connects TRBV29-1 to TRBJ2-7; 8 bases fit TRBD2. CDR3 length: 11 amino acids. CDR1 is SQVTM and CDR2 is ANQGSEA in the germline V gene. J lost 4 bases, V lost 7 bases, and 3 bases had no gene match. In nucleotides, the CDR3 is TGCAGCGCGGGAGGGGGGTACGAGCAGTACTTC. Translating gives CSAGGGYEQYF.

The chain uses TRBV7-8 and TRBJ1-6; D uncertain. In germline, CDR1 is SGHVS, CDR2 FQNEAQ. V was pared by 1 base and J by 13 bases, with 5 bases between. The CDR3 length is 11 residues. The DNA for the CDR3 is TGTGCCAGCAGCTTAGGGTCTCCCCTCCACTTT. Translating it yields CASSLGSPLHF.

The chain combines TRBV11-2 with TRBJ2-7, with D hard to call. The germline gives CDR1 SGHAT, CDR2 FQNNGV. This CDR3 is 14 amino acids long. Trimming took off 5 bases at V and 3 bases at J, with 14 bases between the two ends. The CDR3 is CASSPFKVDYEQYF. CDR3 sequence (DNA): TGTGCCAGCAGCCCTTTCAAGGTGGACTACGAGCAGTACTTC. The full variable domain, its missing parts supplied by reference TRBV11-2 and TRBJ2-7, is EAGVAQSPRYKIIEKRQSVAFWCNPISGHATLYWYQQILGQGPKLLIQFQNNGVVDDSQLPKDRFSAERLKGVDSTLKIQPAKLEDSAVYLCASSPFKVDYEQYFGPGTRLTVT.

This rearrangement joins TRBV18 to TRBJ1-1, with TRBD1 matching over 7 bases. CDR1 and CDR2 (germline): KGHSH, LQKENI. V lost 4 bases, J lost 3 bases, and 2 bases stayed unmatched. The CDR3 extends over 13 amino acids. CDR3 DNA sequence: TGTGCCAGCTCACAAGGGACAGACACTGAAGCTTTCTTT. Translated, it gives CASSQGTDTEAFF.